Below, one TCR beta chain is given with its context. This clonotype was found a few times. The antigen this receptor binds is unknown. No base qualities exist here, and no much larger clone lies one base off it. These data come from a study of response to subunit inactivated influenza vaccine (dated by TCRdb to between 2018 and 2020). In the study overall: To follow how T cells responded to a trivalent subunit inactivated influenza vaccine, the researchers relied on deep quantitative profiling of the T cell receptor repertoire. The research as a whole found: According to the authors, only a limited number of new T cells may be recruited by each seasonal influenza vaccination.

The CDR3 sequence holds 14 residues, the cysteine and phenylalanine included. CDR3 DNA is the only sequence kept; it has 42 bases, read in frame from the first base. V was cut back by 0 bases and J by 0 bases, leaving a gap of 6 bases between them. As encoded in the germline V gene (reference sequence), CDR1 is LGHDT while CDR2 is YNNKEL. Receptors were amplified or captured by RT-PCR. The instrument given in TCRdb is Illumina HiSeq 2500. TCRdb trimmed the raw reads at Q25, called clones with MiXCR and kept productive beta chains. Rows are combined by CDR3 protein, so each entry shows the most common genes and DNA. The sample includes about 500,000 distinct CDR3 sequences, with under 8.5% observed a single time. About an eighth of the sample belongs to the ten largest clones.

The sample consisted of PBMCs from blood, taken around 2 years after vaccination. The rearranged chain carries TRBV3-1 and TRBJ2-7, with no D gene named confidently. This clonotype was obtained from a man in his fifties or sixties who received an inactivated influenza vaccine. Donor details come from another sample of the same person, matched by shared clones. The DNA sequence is TGTGCCAGCAGCCAAGAGGGCAGCTCCTACGAGCAGTACTTC. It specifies CASSQEGSSYEQYF.